The clone carrying this T cell receptor (beta chain) has a handful of counts. These data belong to a study of blood T cells in healthy people across ages. Germline-derived CDR1 and CDR2 are DFQATT and SNEGSKA (reference sequence). This CDR3 has 15 residues. The J segment lost 0 bases and the V segment lost 1 base, leaving 3 bases of the junction unmatched. Then a second PCR, running roughly 7 to 11 cycles, was carried out with a sample-barcoded 5' primer and a J-beta primer mix. A minimum of 2.5 million CDR3-containing paired-end reads was obtained for each sample. In TCRdb, the 5' RACE reads were re-called with MiXCR into one record per CDR3 protein. The table shows 710,000 or so distinct CDR3 sequences, with roughly 20% occurring only once.

The TCR sequence derives from a man in his 70s in good health. The sample was blood. V and J are TRBV20-1 and TRBJ1-1; 9 nucleotides align to TRBD1. The DNA of the CDR3 is TGCAGTGCTAGAGTAGGGACAGGGTTGAACACTGAAGCTTTCTTT. Protein product: CSARVGTGLNTEAFF.